Presented here are 26 T cell receptor beta chains from one specimen sequenced in a study of shared clonotypes between healthy human individuals. The protocol was immunoSEQ multiplex PCR, while the TCRdb copy is restricted to in-frame clones and leaves out a portion. The sample has 950,000 to 1,100,000 clones, about 77% seen once. Sample: memory CD4+ T cells sorted from blood. Documented subset: CD45RA-negative fraction. The receptors originated from a man in his late teens or twenties in good health.

In this sample, this clone turned up a few times. CDR3 bases: TGTGCCAGCAGCTCGCGGACCAGGGGGAGCACAGATACGCAGTATTTT. Protein product: CASSSRTRGSTDTQYF. This chain connects TRBV11-3 to TRBJ2-3, with 7 bases lining up with TRBD1. J was trimmed by 0 bases and V by 4 bases; bases with no gene match: 7. The length of the CDR3 is 16 residues. The germline gives CDR1 SGHNT, CDR2 YENEEA.

The CDR3 nucleotides read TGCGCCAGCAGCCAAGAAGACGGGAAGTCAGATACGCAGTATTTT. Its protein is CASSQEDGKSDTQYF. V is TRBV4-1 and J is TRBJ2-3; D may be TRBD2 (5 bases). CDR1 and CDR2 (germline): MGHRA, YSYEKL. The CDR3 is made up of 15 amino acids. The ends were cut back, 0 bases at V and 4 bases at J, with 11 bases in the middle.

DNA of the CDR3: TGTGCCACCAGCCTCGGGACCACTAAGCAGTATTTT. Translating gives CATSLGTTKQYF. The chain combines TRBV15 with TRBJ2-3, with D perhaps given as TRBD1 or TRBD2 (5 bases each). The V gene's germline CDR1 is LNHNV and CDR2 YYDKDF (reference sequence). V dropped 5 bases and J dropped 11 bases, with 14 bases sitting between them. The CDR3 consists of 12 residues.

The CDR3 DNA follows: TGTGCCAGCAAGCGGGACACGAACACCGGGGAGCTGTTTTTT. It specifies CASKRDTNTGELFF. This rearrangement joins TRBV6-5 to TRBJ2-2; D is possibly TRBD2 (7 bases). Looked up from germline, CDR1 is MNHEY and CDR2 is SVGAGI. V was trimmed by 7 bases and J by 0 bases, leaving 9 bases between them. There are 14 residues in the CDR3.

The J gene is TRBJ2-1, the V gene TRBV7-3; 7 positions agree with TRBD2. V shed 1 base and J 6 bases; nucleotides not matched to a gene: 3. From germline, CDR1 is SGHTA and CDR2 FQGTGA. The CDR3 has 14 amino acids. CDR3 sequence: CASSLMGTTNEQFF. The CDR3 coding sequence is TGTGCCAGCAGCTTAATGGGGACTACCAATGAGCAGTTCTTC.

The V call is TRBV2, the J call TRBJ2-3, with TRBD2 identical over 9 bases. CDR3 length: 15 amino acids. The germline V gene encodes CDR1 SNHLY and CDR2 FYNNEI. The junction had 4 bases not matched to a gene; V was cut back by 4 bases and J by 2 bases. In nucleotides, the CDR3 is TGTGCCAGCAGTGGCCAGCGGGGGGTCACAGATACGCAGTATTTT. Amino acid sequence: CASSGQRGVTDTQYF. The complete variable domain, with remaining parts taken from reference TRBV2 and TRBJ2-3, reads EPEVTQTPSHQVTQMGQEVILRCVPISNHLYFYWYRQILGQKVEFLVSFYNNEISEKSEIFDDQFSVERPDGSNFTLKIRSTKLEDSAMYFCASSGQRGVTDTQYFGPGTRLTVL.

The chain recombines TRBV30 with TRBJ2-3; tentatively, D is TRBD2 (7 bases). CDR3 length equals 17 residues. Germline-derived CDR1 and CDR2 are GTSNPN and SVGIG (reference sequence). With 5 bases removed from V and 1 base from J, the gap between germline ends came to 22 bases. The chain's CDR3 is CAWSRGGAFVGTDTQYF. DNA for the CDR3: TGTGCCTGGTCTAGGGGGGGCGCTTTCGTCGGCACAGATACGCAGTATTTT.

This chain links TRBV6-5 with TRBJ1-3; 7 nucleotides align to TRBD1. There are 15 residues in the CDR3. CDR1 is MNHEY, CDR2 SVGAGI, per germline. Trimming took 8 bases from V and 4 from J; bases not matched to a gene: 11. The CDR3 bases are TGTGCCAGCGGCAGGGGGGGGATTTCAGGAAACACCATATATTTT. Translation: CASGRGGISGNTIYF.

The sample holds a few counts of this clone. The same CDR3 arises from other DNA sequences in this sample as well. The chain combines TRBV9 with TRBJ2-2; 8 nucleotides line up with TRBD2. CDR3 length: 15 residues. Germline V lookup: CDR1 SGDLS, CDR2 YYNGEE. After removal of 1 base from V and 5 bases from J, the junction contained 4 bases not matched to a gene. CDR3 nucleotide sequence: TGTGCCAGCAGCGTATTGAGCGGGGGAACCGGGGAGCTGTTTTTT. Amino acid sequence: CASSVLSGGTGELFF.

This chain joins TRBV5-5 and TRBJ2-2; no clear D gene. Germline V lookup: CDR1 SGHKS, CDR2 YYEKEE (reference sequence). V dropped 2 bases and J dropped 4 bases, with 15 bases sitting between them. This CDR3 has 16 amino acids. This CDR3 reads CASSFSPSSSTGELFF. The DNA of the CDR3 is TGTGCCAGCAGCTTTTCACCTAGTTCCTCCACCGGGGAGCTGTTTTTT.

Many counts were recorded for this clone. This specimen includes other DNA sequences encoding the same CDR3. This rearrangement joins TRBV30 to TRBJ2-3; D is unclear. The germline V gene has CDR1 GTSNPN and CDR2 SVGIG (reference sequence). Trimming left V 4 bases short and J 0 bases short, with 5 bases between. The CDR3 is 12 amino acids. CDR3 sequence (DNA): TGTGCCTGGACTTTCAGCACAGATACGCAGTATTTT. Protein sequence: CAWTFSTDTQYF.

With regard to this clone: The sample has other DNA sequences that encode this CDR3 too. The V call is TRBV2, the J call TRBJ2-1; D not certain. Trimming stripped 2 bases from V and 7 bases from J, with 3 bases between. The CDR3 is 11 amino acids. Germline CDR1 SNHLY, CDR2 FYNNEI. The DNA for the CDR3 is TGTGCCAGCAGTGAACTTAATGAGCAGTTCTTC. It translates to CASSELNEQFF.

V is TRBV6-5 and J is TRBJ2-7; D uncertain. CDR1 is MNHEY and CDR2 is SVGAGI in the germline V gene. The CDR3 covers 14 residues. The V end lost 0 bases, the J end lost 1 base, and 7 bases lay between the germline ends. The CDR3 nucleotides are TGTGCCAGCAGTTACTCGACTCTTTCCTACGAGCAGTACTTC. It specifies CASSYSTLSYEQYF.

V usage is TRBV9 and J usage is TRBJ2-7, with TRBD2 identical over 13 bases. V lost 0 bases and J lost 4; bases outside the gene matches: 4. Germline assignment: CDR1 SGDLS and CDR2 YYNGEE. CDR3 length: 16 amino acids. The CDR3 DNA follows: TGTGCCAGCAGCGTAGCGGGGACTAGCGGGGTTTACGAGCAGTACTTC. Its protein is CASSVAGTSGVYEQYF.

This clone was found many times. In nucleotides, the CDR3 is TGTGCCAGCAGCTGGACGTTCAGCACAGATACGCAGTATTTT. Its translation is CASSWTFSTDTQYF. The chain uses TRBV7-9 and TRBJ2-3; D ambiguous. This CDR3 region has 14 residues. V lost 4 bases to trimming and J lost 0 bases, with 8 bases between them. CDR1 and CDR2 (germline): SEHNR, FQNEAQ (reference sequence).

The chain couples TRBV16 to TRBJ1-4, with D unclear. V was trimmed by 2 bases and J by 2 bases, leaving 9 bases between them. CDR3 length equals 15 residues. CDR1 is KGHSY and CDR2 is FQNENV in the germline V gene. CDR3 loop: CASSQEASTNEKLFF. The DNA of the CDR3 is TGTGCCAGCAGCCAAGAGGCCAGCACTAATGAAAAACTGTTTTTT.

This clone was seen at least ten times. The chain couples TRBV15 to TRBJ1-1; TRBD1 matches at 7 bases. Germline CDR1 LNHNV, CDR2 YYDKDF (reference sequence). This CDR3 has 15 residues. V gave up 0 bases and J gave up 4 bases; unmatched junction bases: 5. For the CDR3, the DNA is TGTGCCACCAGCAGAGATCAGGGGGTGAGCACTGAAGCTTTCTTT. It specifies CATSRDQGVSTEAFF.

The chain uses TRBV6-6 and TRBJ2-7, with D tentatively TRBD1 or TRBD2 (5 bases each). V gave up 7 bases and J gave up 3 bases, with 16 bases separating them. The CDR3 is made up of 14 amino acids. Germline CDR1 is MNHNY and CDR2 is SVGAGI (reference sequence). In DNA, the CDR3 is TGTGCCAGCAACCACCGGGACGGACACTACGAGCAGTACTTC. Encoded protein: CASNHRDGHYEQYF.

This chain uses TRBV5-1 with TRBJ2-2; 8 bases match TRBD1. Germline V gene sequence: CDR1 SGHRS, CDR2 YFSETQ. V lost 1 base, J lost 3 bases, and 5 bases stayed unmatched. The CDR3 runs 16 residues. The CDR3 region has the DNA TGCGCCAGCAGCTTGTTCAGGGGGCTGGACACCGGGGAGCTGTTTTTT. Translating it yields CASSLFRGLDTGELFF.

CDR3 DNA: TGTGCCAGCAGCCTGCCTGGGACTGCTAGTTACGAGCAGTACTTC. The encoded protein is CASSLPGTASYEQYF. The chain combines TRBV14 with TRBJ2-7; D possibly corresponds to TRBD2 (6 bases). The V and J ends lost 4 bases and 4 bases respectively, with 17 bases between them. Germline lookup yields CDR1 SGHDN and CDR2 FVKESK. The CDR3 covers 15 residues.

CDR3 coding DNA: TGCAGCCTTCTATCAGGGGTTCCCACAGATACGCAGTATTTT. Amino acid sequence: CSLLSGVPTDTQYF. The V gene is TRBV29-1, the J gene TRBJ2-3; tentative D call: TRBD1 (6 bases). Germline CDR1 SQVTM, CDR2 ANQGSEA. The germline V and J ends were trimmed by 8 bases and 2 bases, with 17 bases remaining between them. CDR3 size: 14 residues.

In this sample, this clone turned up many times. DNA of the CDR3: TGTGCCAGCAGCCTCGGACCTAATGAAAAACTGTTTTTT. Encoded protein: CASSLGPNEKLFF. This rearrangement joins TRBV9 to TRBJ1-4; D unclear. Germline assignment: CDR1 SGDLS and CDR2 YYNGEE. The ends were cut back, 4 bases at V and 3 bases at J, with 7 bases in the middle. The CDR3 sequence is 13 residues long.

J is TRBJ1-5 and V is TRBV30; TRBD1 matches 7 bases. This CDR3 is built from 15 residues. Unmatched junction bases numbered 8, after V lost 0 bases and J lost 6 bases. CDR1 and CDR2 from the germline V gene are GTSNPN and SVGIG (reference sequence). CDR3 sequence (DNA): TGTGCCTGGAGTGTACCCGCAGGGGGAAGTCAGCCCCAGCATTTT. Its translation: CAWSVPAGGSQPQHF.

The chain employs TRBV20-1 and TRBJ1-2; D is perhaps TRBD1 (5 bases). The germline CDR1 and CDR2 sequences are DFQATT and SNEGSKA (reference sequence). Trimming removed 5 bases from V and 4 bases from J, with 8 bases in between. This CDR3 contains 11 residues. The CDR3 loop is CSAFGAYGYTF. The CDR3, as DNA: TGCAGTGCTTTTGGGGCCTATGGCTACACCTTC.

The chain employs TRBV6-1 and TRBJ2-1; D call uncertain. CDR1 is MNHNS and CDR2 is SASEGT in the germline V gene. Trimming removed 6 bases from V and 4 bases from J, with 10 bases in between. The CDR3 consists of 13 residues. The DNA of the CDR3 is TGTGCCAGCAGGAGTACAGATTACAATGAGCAGTTCTTC. Its protein product is CASRSTDYNEQFF.

Remarks on this clone: This clone may be a read error of a much larger clone one base away. This sample also contains other DNA sequences that code for the same CDR3. The chain couples TRBV7-6 to TRBJ2-3, with D possibly TRBD2 on 6 matching bases. This CDR3 has 16 residues. Germline V gene sequence: CDR1 SGHVS, CDR2 FNYEAQ. V lost 1 base and J 2 bases, leaving 13 bases between the germline ends. The CDR3 spells CASSLDWGGNTDTQYF. In nucleotides, the CDR3 is TGTGCCAGCAGCTTAGATTGGGGCGGGAACACAGATACGCAGTATTTT.